This T cell receptor beta chain was observed in a study of beta chain features in type 1 diabetes. Germline V CDR1 and CDR2: SGHDT, YYEEEE. The germline V and J ends were trimmed by 0 bases and 7 bases, with 13 bases remaining between them. CDR3 length: 14 residues. Study results and limitations: Individuals with type 1 diabetes displayed fewer insertions and more deletions at VDJ junctions. Among patients with Type 1 diabetes, TCRB CDR3s were moderately but significantly shorter in every one of the four CD4+ subsets.

Only a few counts were recorded for this clone. No antigen is known for it. Expressed TCRB transcripts were sequenced, since all the RNA that had been isolated was reverse transcribed. Using immunoSEQ multiplex PCR, the repertoire was profiled, and TCRdb retains in-frame clones only, with some absent. There are 350,000 to 450,000 clones in the sample; over 10% occur only once, and about 0.01% lies in the top ten. The receptor was isolated from a woman between 18 and 29 years old with type 1 diabetes. Sequenced: naive CD4+ T cells from blood. The genes are TRBV5-6 and TRBJ2-5; D remains ambiguous. The CDR3 coding sequence is TGTGCCAGCAGCTTGGGTGGCGGCATCTGGACCCAGTACTTC. Amino acids: CASSLGGGIWTQYF.